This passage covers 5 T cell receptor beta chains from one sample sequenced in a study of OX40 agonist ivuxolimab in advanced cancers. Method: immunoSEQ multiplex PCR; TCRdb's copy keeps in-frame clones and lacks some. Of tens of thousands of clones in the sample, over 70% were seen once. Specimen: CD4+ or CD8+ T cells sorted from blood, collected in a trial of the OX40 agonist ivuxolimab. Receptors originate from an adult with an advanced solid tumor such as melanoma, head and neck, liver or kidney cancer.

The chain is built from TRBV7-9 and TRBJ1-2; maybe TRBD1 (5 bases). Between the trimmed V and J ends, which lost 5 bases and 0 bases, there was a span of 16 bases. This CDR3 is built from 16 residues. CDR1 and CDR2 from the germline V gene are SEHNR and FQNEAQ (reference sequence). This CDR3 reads CASSPGRQKPNYGYTF. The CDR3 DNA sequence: TGTGCCAGCAGCCCTGGCCGACAGAAGCCTAACTATGGCTACACCTTC.

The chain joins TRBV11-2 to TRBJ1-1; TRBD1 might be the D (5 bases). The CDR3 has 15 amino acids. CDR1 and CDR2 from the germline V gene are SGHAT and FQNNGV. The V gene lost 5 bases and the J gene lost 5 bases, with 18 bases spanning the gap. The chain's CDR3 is CASSRTGAGSTEAFF. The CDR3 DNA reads TGTGCCAGCAGCCGTACAGGTGCGGGTAGTACTGAAGCTTTCTTT.

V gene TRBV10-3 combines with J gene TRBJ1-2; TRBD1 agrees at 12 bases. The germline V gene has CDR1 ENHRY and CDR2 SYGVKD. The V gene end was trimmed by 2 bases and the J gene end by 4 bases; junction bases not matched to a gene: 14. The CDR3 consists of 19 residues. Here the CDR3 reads CAISEGTGTGGAYIYGYTF. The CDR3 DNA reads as TGTGCCATCAGTGAGGGGACCGGGACAGGGGGCGCCTACATCTATGGCTACACCTTC.

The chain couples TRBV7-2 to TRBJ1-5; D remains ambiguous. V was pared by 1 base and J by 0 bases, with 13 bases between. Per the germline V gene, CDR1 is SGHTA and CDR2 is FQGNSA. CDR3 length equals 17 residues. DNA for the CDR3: TGTGCCAGCAGCTTAGAAGTAGGGAGTTATAGCAATCAGCCCCAGCATTTT. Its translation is CASSLEVGSYSNQPQHF.

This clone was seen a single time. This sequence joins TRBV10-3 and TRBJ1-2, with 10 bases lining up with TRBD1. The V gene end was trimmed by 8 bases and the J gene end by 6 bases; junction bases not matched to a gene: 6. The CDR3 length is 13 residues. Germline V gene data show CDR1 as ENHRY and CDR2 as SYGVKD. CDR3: CAIPGQGRNGYTF. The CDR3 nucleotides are TGTGCCATCCCGGGACAGGGGAGGAATGGCTACACCTTC.